The clone carrying this T cell receptor (beta chain) was picked up one time. This specimen comes from a study of blood T cell repertoires in COVID-19. Study-wide background: The United States, Italy and Spain were the sources of the acute and convalescent COVID-19 samples. From T cells, B-cell-depleted T cells, or PBMCs came the material, which was cDNA or gDNA.

The ends were cut back, 5 bases at V and 9 bases at J, with 19 bases in the middle. The CDR3 spans 14 residues. From germline, CDR1 is SGHTA and CDR2 FQGNSA. In the original workflow: Scientists estimated how many nucleated cells there were by amplifying reference gene primers. Profiled with immunoSEQ multiplex PCR; TCRdb holds only in-frame clones, not every one. V, J and clone size are taken as reported in that table, and D and trimming were inferred from the DNA itself. Altogether about 100,000 clones are present, approximately 85% being singletons, with the ten largest covering about 2%. The sample consisted of peripheral blood. The chain recombines TRBV7-2 with TRBJ2-5, with a weak D call TRBD2 (6 bases). This TCR was sampled from a human donor in a cohort sampled during active COVID-19. The CDR3 is CASSPQGGTAAQYF. The CDR3 DNA is TGTGCCAGCAGCCCCCAGGGCGGGACGGCGGCCCAGTACTTC.